Listed below are T cell receptor beta chains from one sample, sequenced in a study of T cell repertoires in cytomegalovirus infection. TCRdb used MiXCR to reprocess the reads, holding one entry per CDR3 protein. This sample has roughly 130,000 distinct CDR3 sequences, with roughly 8.2% found just once. The sample comprised PBMCs. The receptors were gathered from a human donor in good health (CMV status not recorded). Some clones in this sample may be carry-over from other donors' samples. Both conserved end residues are part of each CDR3. A D gene is named only where the DNA matches it firmly. The listing skips clone size in some rows; elsewhere it reads once, few, many or a size class.

>few|TRBV29-1|TRBD2|TRBJ2-1
TGCAGCGCCCGGACTAGCGGGGGGGCATTCGGTAATGAGCAGTTCTTC
CSARTSGGAFGNEQFF
>.|TRBV29-1|.|TRBJ1-1
TGCAGCGTTCCGTACGGACAGCTATTCACTGAAGCTTTCTTT
CSVPYGQLFTEAFF
>many|TRBV7-9|.|TRBJ2-2
TGTGCCAGCAGCGGTATGACAGCGAACACCGGGGAGCTGTTTTTT
CASSGMTANTGELFF
>many|TRBV28|.|TRBJ2-2
TGTGCCAGCAGGGATCAGGGAAGAACCGGGGAGCTGTTTTTT
CASRDQGRTGELFF
>many|TRBV7-2|.|TRBJ2-4
TGTGCCAGCAGCCGACAGTTGGACATTCAGTACTTC
CASSRQLDIQYF
>many|TRBV12-3/TRBV12-4|.|TRBJ2-5
TGTGCCAGCAGTTTAAACCTTTCCGGAGGGACGGAGACCCAGTACTTC
CASSLNLSGGTETQYF
>.|TRBV19|.|TRBJ1-6
TGTGCCAGTAGTACAGCCAGGGGAAGTGATTCACCCCTCCACTTT
CASSTARGSDSPLHF
>.|TRBV5-4|TRBD1|TRBJ2-3
TGTGCCAGCAGAAAGGGACAGGGCTCAGATACGCAGTATTTT
CASRKGQGSDTQYF
>.|TRBV19|.|TRBJ2-1
TGTGCCAGTAGTATAGATCCGGGATACAGGGATGAGCAGTTCTTC
CASSIDPGYRDEQFF
>many|TRBV7-9|.|TRBJ1-3
TGTGCCAGCAGCTTCTCCGGCTCTGGAAACACCATATATTTT
CASSFSGSGNTIYF
>.|TRBV4-2|TRBD2|TRBJ2-5
TGTGCCAGCAGCCAAGACCCCGTCAGCGGGGGGGCGGGTGAGACCCAGTACTTC
CASSQDPVSGGAGETQYF
>many|TRBV6-1|.|TRBJ2-1
TGTGCCAGCAGTGCCCGGGACCTTGAGCAGTTCTTC
CASSARDLEQFF
>many|TRBV28|.|TRBJ1-5
TGTGCCAGCACCCCATTGACAGTGAATAGCAATCAGCCCCAGCATTTT
CASTPLTVNSNQPQHF
>many|TRBV20-1|.|TRBJ1-2
TGCAGTGCTAGTACCGGGATTAACTATGGCTACACCTTC
CSASTGINYGYTF
>many|TRBV7-2|TRBD2|TRBJ2-3
TGTGCCAGCAGCTTTTACTCGCTAGCGGGGGGGCGAGCCCATACGCAGTATTTT
CASSFYSLAGGRAHTQYF
>medium-sized|TRBV12-3/TRBV12-4|.|TRBJ1-5
TGTGCCAGCAGGGCCATGGGGGACAATCAGCCCCAGCATTTT
CASRAMGDNQPQHF
>many|TRBV28|.|TRBJ1-1
TGTGCCAGCACCCGGGCAGGGACGGACACTGAAGCTTTCTTT
CASTRAGTDTEAFF
>few|TRBV20-1|.|TRBJ1-2
TGCAGTGCTATAGGGCGTGACTCGGGCGGCTACACCTTC
CSAIGRDSGGYTF
>many|TRBV7-2|TRBD1|TRBJ1-4
TGTGCCAGCAGCTCCGGACAGGATCGGAGTGAAAAACTGTTTTTT
CASSSGQDRSEKLFF
>.|TRBV9|.|TRBJ1-2
TGTGCCAGCAGCGTAACAGCCTCTGAAGGCGGCTACACCTTC
CASSVTASEGGYTF
>many|TRBV11-2|.|TRBJ2-5
TGTGCCAGCACCCGGAGGAGAGGAGAGACCCAGTACTTC
CASTRRRGETQYF
>many|TRBV29-1|.|TRBJ2-2
TGCAGCGTTGAAATTGGGGGCTCGGGCACCGGGGAGCTGTTTTTT
CSVEIGGSGTGELFF
>many|TRBV28|.|TRBJ2-7
TGTGCCAGCAGACCGCCCGATGTTAGCTCCTACGAGCAGTACTTC
CASRPPDVSSYEQYF
>many|TRBV10-3|TRBD2|TRBJ2-7
TGTGCCATCAAGGGACTAGCGGGGGACGAGCAGTACTTC
CAIKGLAGDEQYF
>many|TRBV7-2|.|TRBJ2-3
TGTGCCAGCAGCTTAGCGGTGCAGACAGATACGCAGTATTTT
CASSLAVQTDTQYF
>.|TRBV2|TRBD1|TRBJ1-1
TGTGCCAGCAACAGGGGAGACGTCATCGATGAAGCTTTCTTT
CASNRGDVIDEAFF
>.|TRBV3-1|.|TRBJ1-1
TGTGCCAGCAGCCGGAGAGGGCCGGGAGCTGAAGCTTTCTTT
CASSRRGPGAEAFF
>.|TRBV28|TRBD2|TRBJ2-3
TGTGCCAGCAGTAAAATAAGCGGGGGGATGGCAGATACGCAGTATTTT
CASSKISGGMADTQYF
>many|TRBV7-2|TRBD1|TRBJ1-3
TGTGCCAGCAGCCGGACAGGGTCTGGAAACACCATATATTTT
CASSRTGSGNTIYF
>many|TRBV20-1|.|TRBJ2-1
TGCAGTGCTAGTTCGGTAATGCGCTTTCCCTACAATGAGCAGTTCTTC
CSASSVMRFPYNEQFF
>many|TRBV28|TRBD1|TRBJ2-1
TGTGCCAGCAGTCTCGTCGGGACAGGGGATCGGGGGAATGAGCAGTTCTTC
CASSLVGTGDRGNEQFF
>.|TRBV24-1|TRBD1|TRBJ1-4
TGTGCCACCAGTGACGCCGGGACAGGTCAGGAAAAACTGTTTTTT
CATSDAGTGQEKLFF
>many|TRBV7-2|.|TRBJ1-1
TGTGCCAGCAGCGACCGACCTAACACTGAAGCTTTCTTT
CASSDRPNTEAFF
>few|TRBV11-1|TRBD1|TRBJ1-1
TGTGCCAGCAGCCTTCGGACAGGGGGCCTTAATACTGAAGCTTTCTTT
CASSLRTGGLNTEAFF
>few|TRBV5-5|.|TRBJ2-6
TGTGCCAGCAGCTTTGATCGCTCTGGGGCCAACGTCCTGACTTTC
CASSFDRSGANVLTF
>many|TRBV18|.|TRBJ2-1
TGTGCCAGCTCACCACCAGCAGGGATTAATGAGCAGTTCTTC
CASSPPAGINEQFF
>.|TRBV2|.|TRBJ2-4
TGTGCCAGCATCCTCCAGGGGCTGGGGTACCAGAACATTCAGTACTTC
CASILQGLGYQNIQYF
>many|TRBV5-1|.|TRBJ2-3
TGCGCCAGCAGCTTAGCCGGGACGTCGGGAGATACGCAGTATTTT
CASSLAGTSGDTQYF
>many|TRBV28|.|TRBJ2-5
TGTGCCAGCAGTTTACCCGGCGCTTCCCCCCCGTACTTC
CASSLPGASPPYF
>many|TRBV20-1|.|TRBJ2-3
TGCAGTGCTAGAGATATCCGGGTCCGACTCTCTAGCACAGATACGCAGTATTTT
CSARDIRVRLSSTDTQYF
>many|TRBV14|.|TRBJ2-1
TGTGCCAGCAGCCAAGACTCACGGGTCCAGTTCTTC
CASSQDSRVQFF
>.|TRBV15|.|TRBJ2-3
TGTGCCACCAGCGACCAGGTTGGGAGCACAGATACGCAGTATTTT
CATSDQVGSTDTQYF
>many|TRBV2|.|TRBJ2-1
TGTGCCAGCGCTTCCGAGGTTGAGCAGTTCTTC
CASASEVEQFF
>many|TRBV29-1|.|TRBJ2-5
TGCAGCGTTGTTGAGGGCCGGGAGACCCAGTACTTC
CSVVEGRETQYF
>.|TRBV20-1|TRBD1|TRBJ2-5
TGCAGTGCTAGAGAGGGGACAGGGTTGGAGACCCAGTACTTC
CSAREGTGLETQYF
>many|TRBV7-3|TRBD1|TRBJ2-1
TGTGCCAGCAGCTTAGAGACAGGGGGTTACAATGAGCAGTTCTTC
CASSLETGGYNEQFF